The entry that follows covers one T cell receptor (beta chain) sequence. With 5 bases clipped from V and 8 bases from J, the junction kept 7 bases outside the gene matches. CDR3 length: 14 residues. Per the germline V gene, CDR1 is MNHNS and CDR2 is SASEGT. This specimen belongs to a study of preoperative IRX-2 immunotherapy in early breast cancer. Produced via immunoSEQ multiplex PCR; TCRdb's table is partial and in-frame only. The repertoire holds under 30,000 clones, with approximately 90% as singletons. Noted treatment: preoperative locoregional IRX-2 cytokine immunotherapy. This phase Ib study tested locoregional IRX-2 cytokine immunotherapy given before surgery.

The chain carries TRBV6-1 and TRBJ1-4, with 8 bases that match TRBD1. This specimen consisted of tumor tissue, obtained after IRX-2 immunotherapy. The clonotype comes from a human donor with breast cancer. The CDR3 sequence is CASSPGQGYEKLFF. The CDR3, as DNA: TGTGCCAGCAGTCCCGGACAGGGTTACGAAAAACTGTTTTTT.